Reported below is one T cell receptor (beta chain). Trimming at V came to 3 bases and at J to 3 bases, leaving 5 bases not matched to a gene. Germline V lookup: CDR1 KGHSH, CDR2 LQKENI. The CDR3 loop spans 14 amino acids. Produced via immunoSEQ multiplex PCR; TCRdb's table is partial and in-frame only. The data show 350,000 or so clones, around four fifths seen once. The data were taken from a study of blood T cell repertoires in COVID-19. Study summary: There were acute and convalescent COVID-19 samples, and they came from the United States, Italy and Spain. T cells, B-cell-depleted T cells, or PBMCs provided the cDNA or gDNA that served as material.

The chain carries TRBV18 and TRBJ2-7; TRBD1 aligns across 7 bases. The TCR sequence derives from a young man with active or convalescent COVID-19. Sequenced sample: peripheral blood. CDR3 sequence reads: CASSPLSGGYEQYF. The CDR3, as DNA: TGTGCCAGCTCACCCTTGTCAGGGGGCTACGAGCAGTACTTC.